This TCR beta chain was recorded in a study of T cell responses to AZD1222 COVID-19 vaccine. Sequencing used immunoSEQ multiplex PCR; TCRdb keeps in-frame clones, though not all of them. The table shows 90,000 to 120,000 clones, with roughly 90% occurring only once. With regard to this clone: Its target is not known.

V shed 1 base and J shed 8 bases, with 14 bases lying between them. Germline V gives CDR1 LGHDT, CDR2 YNNKEL (reference sequence). This CDR3 is built from 15 residues. Study-wide results and caveats: Donors were mostly white British, more females; clonal diversity possibly underestimated. Unmutated variant regions reportedly attract nearly half of all spike-specific TCRs. Vaccine-associated CD4 TCRs spanned spike, dominant at 160-218 and 743-854. An increase in Spike-specific TCR breadth and depth was observed after two AZD1222 doses.

This clonotype originated in an adult who received the AZD1222 COVID-19 vaccine. The source material was peripheral blood, sampled 28 days after the second AZD1222 dose. V and J are TRBV3-1 (or the pseudogene TRBV3-2) and TRBJ1-4; D unresolved. CDR3 DNA sequence: TGTGCCAGCAGCCAAGCCGGGAGTTCCGGGGAAAAACTGTTTTTT. Translated, it gives CASSQAGSSGEKLFF.